These 21 T cell receptor beta chains were sequenced from one sample in a study of molecular identifiers for immune sequencing clone quantification. TCRdb ran MiXCR on the PCR reads and lists one entry per CDR3 protein. The repertoire includes roughly 97,000 distinct CDR3 sequences, more than 20% of them detected once, and 0.94% sits in the top ten. Sequencing was performed on naive CD8+ T cells from blood, with Jurkat cell RNA spiked in. Specified subset: FACS-sorted CD8+CD4-CCR7+CD45RA+ naive T cells. The receptors here all came from a human donor in good health. Some libraries in this study had Jurkat cell RNA spiked in.

This clonotype is deemed medium-sized (0.01 to 0.1%). The chain combines TRBV29-1 with TRBJ2-3; TRBD2 is a possible D gene (5 bases). The CDR3 length is 15 residues. Looked up from germline, CDR1 is SQVTM and CDR2 is ANQGSEA. Trimming took 7 bases from V and 1 from J, leaving 18 bases between them. The CDR3 reads CSGDDGEFGTDTQYF. In DNA form, the CDR3 reads TGCAGCGGTGATGACGGGGAGTTTGGCACAGATACGCAGTATTTT.

At least ten counts were recorded for this clonotype. The chain has TRBV12-3 or TRBV12-4 and TRBJ2-3; no clear D gene. CDR3 length: 14 amino acids. V shed 3 bases and J shed 2 bases, with 9 bases lying between them. CDR3 DNA: TGTGCCAGCAGTTTCCCCCAGACCACAGATACGCAGTATTTT. Its translation is CASSFPQTTDTQYF.

This clonotype was detected many times. This chain connects TRBV5-1 to TRBJ2-3; the D gene is possibly TRBD1 (5 bases). The V gene's germline CDR1 is SGHRS and CDR2 YFSETQ. CDR3 size: 15 residues. Trimming removed 0 bases from V and 6 bases from J, with 14 bases in between. CDR3 DNA sequence: TGCGCCAGCAGCTTGGGCCAAACCAGGGTTGATACGCAGTATTTT. This sequence encodes CASSLGQTRVDTQYF.

The chain has TRBV7-9 and TRBJ1-1, with 7 nucleotides matching TRBD1. V lost 6 bases to trimming and J lost 4 bases; unmatched junction nucleotides: 8. The germline V gene encodes CDR1 SEHNR and CDR2 FQNEAQ (reference sequence). CDR3 length: 14 residues. CDR3 nucleotide sequence: TGTGCCAGCAGTAGACAGGGTGCGGGCACTGAAGCTTTCTTT. Encoded protein: CASSRQGAGTEAFF.

This rearrangement joins TRBV11-3 to TRBJ2-1, with a possible D match to TRBD2 (6 bases). Germline-derived CDR1 and CDR2 are SGHNT and YENEEA. Deletions cut 3 bases from V and 3 bases from J, with 9 bases between. The length of the CDR3 is 14 residues. In DNA, the CDR3 is TGTGCCAGCAGCTTTGGGACTTTCTACAATGAGCAGTTCTTC. As protein: CASSFGTFYNEQFF.

This clonotype occurred many times. The chain joins TRBV20-1 to TRBJ2-7; D is ambiguous. This CDR3 has 16 amino acids. Trimming shortened V by 1 base and J by 2 bases, and 18 bases separated the two germline ends. Germline assignment: CDR1 DFQATT and CDR2 SNEGSKA (reference sequence). The CDR3 DNA follows: TGCAGTGCTAGAGTTCCCTACGAGGTTTCAACCTACGAGCAGTACTTC. It yields the protein CSARVPYEVSTYEQYF.

This clonotype was picked up many times. V usage is TRBV28 and J usage is TRBJ2-3, with TRBD1 as a possible D gene (6 bases). Looked up from germline, CDR1 is MDHEN and CDR2 is SYDVKM. The CDR3 contains 16 residues. V lost 2 bases to trimming and J lost 0 bases, with 12 bases between them. CDR3 in DNA: TGTGCCAGCAGTTTAAGGACAGAGAGAAGCACAGATACGCAGTATTTT. It encodes CASSLRTERSTDTQYF.

This clonotype was recorded at least ten times. The chain has TRBV6-5 and TRBJ1-2; perhaps TRBD1 as D (5 bases). Germline CDR1 and CDR2: MNHEY and SVGAGI. CDR3 length equals 13 residues. V was shortened by 9 bases and J by 2 bases, with 13 bases between the two germline ends. CDR3 in amino acids: CASLGLNNYGYTF. The DNA of the CDR3 is TGTGCCAGTCTGGGGCTGAACAACTATGGCTACACCTTC.

This clonotype was seen ten or more times. The V and J genes are TRBV12-5 and TRBJ2-1, with 8 bases fitting TRBD2. The CDR3 has 15 amino acids. Germline V gene lookup returns CDR1 LGHNT and CDR2 FRNRAP. J was trimmed by 5 bases and V by 6 bases; bases with no gene match: 9. CDR3 DNA: TGTGCTAGTGGGACTAGCGCAACCAGTAACAATGAGCAGTTCTTC. It yields the protein CASGTSATSNNEQFF.

V gene TRBV27 combines with J gene TRBJ2-1; D might be TRBD1 or TRBD2, each matching 5 bases. This CDR3 is built from 14 residues. V was clipped by 7 bases and J by 5 bases, with 15 bases between them. Germline V CDR1 and CDR2: MNHEY, SMNVEV (reference sequence). The CDR3 nucleotides read TGTGCCAGCATCCAGGGACCTTTCGACAATGAGCAGTTCTTC. This codes for CASIQGPFDNEQFF.

About this clonotype: A single base separates this from a much larger clone, so it may be a read error. The conserved final phenylalanine or tryptophan is absent from the CDR3, which likely points to a read error. The rearrangement links TRBV29-1 to TRBJ1-1; 9 bases are shared with TRBD1. V lost 2 bases to trimming and J lost 3 bases; unmatched junction nucleotides: 7. The CDR3 loop spans 15 amino acids. Germline CDR1 reads SQVTM; CDR2 reads ANQGSEA. The CDR3 nucleotides read TGCAGCGTTGAATCGACAGGGGGGCGATACACTGAAGCTTTCTAT. As protein: CSVESTGGRYTEAFY.

This clonotype has more than one count but fewer than ten. The chain couples TRBV15 to TRBJ2-3, with D possibly TRBD1 on 6 matching bases. Germline lookup yields CDR1 LNHNV and CDR2 YYDKDF (reference sequence). CDR3 size: 16 residues. Trimming took off 1 base at V and 0 bases at J, with 11 bases between the two ends. The CDR3 here is CATSRAPDSSTDTQYF. The CDR3 nucleotides are TGTGCCACCAGCAGAGCTCCGGACAGTAGCACAGATACGCAGTATTTT.

This clonotype was picked up a small number of times. This chain connects TRBV27 to TRBJ2-2, with TRBD2 matching over 7 bases. Germline CDR1 and CDR2: MNHEY and SMNVEV (reference sequence). The CDR3 spans 13 residues. The V and J ends lost 8 bases and 2 bases, in that order; junction bases with no gene match: 2. The CDR3 protein is CASSGGNTGELFF. As DNA, the CDR3 is TGTGCCAGCTCGGGGGGAAACACCGGGGAGCTGTTTTTT.

This clonotype was counted at least ten times. The V call is TRBV28, the J call TRBJ2-5; D may be TRBD1 (6 bases). The germline V gene has CDR1 MDHEN and CDR2 SYDVKM. V was cut by 6 bases and J by 2 bases, with 16 bases left in between. The CDR3 extends over 15 amino acids. The CDR3 DNA is TGTGCCAGCAGCACCCGGGGACAACTACAAGAGACCCAGTACTTC. Amino acid sequence: CASSTRGQLQETQYF.

Turning to this clonotype: A single base separates this from a much larger clone, so it may be a read error. The chain links TRBV7-2 to TRBJ1-1, with 7 bases lining up with TRBD1. Trimming at V came to 5 bases and at J to 7 bases, leaving 13 bases not matched to a gene. The CDR3 has 15 residues. CDR1 SGHTA and CDR2 FQGNSA come from the germline V gene. The CDR3 is CASSVRGGGLVEAFF. The CDR3 coding sequence is TGTGCCAGCAGCGTGCGGGGAGGGGGCCTGGTTGAAGCTTTCTTT. The whole variable domain, remainder taken from reference TRBV7-2 and TRBJ1-1, is GAGVSQSPSNKVTEKGKDVELRCDPISGHTALYWYRQSLGQGLEFLIYFQGNSAPDKSGLPSDRFSAERTGGSVSTLTIQRTQQEDSAVYLCASSVRGGGLVEAFFGQGTRLTVV.

As to this clonotype: A clone one base away is much larger, so this may be a read error. This chain links TRBV4-3 with TRBJ2-1; 11 positions agree with TRBD2. The CDR3 contains 18 residues. Germline CDR1 and CDR2: LGHNA and YSLEER. For the CDR3, the DNA is TGCGCCAGCAGCCAAGATCTAGCGGGGGGCCTTTCCTACAATGAGCTGTTCTTC. Residues: CASSQDLAGGLSYNELFF.

This chain connects TRBV27 to TRBJ2-1; D is ambiguous. Trimming pared 6 bases from V and 7 bases from J, leaving 13 bases between. The germline V gene has CDR1 MNHEY and CDR2 SMNVEV (reference sequence). The CDR3 is 13 residues long. CDR3 sequence: CASRGSQTNEQFF. CDR3 nucleotides: TGTGCCAGCAGGGGCAGCCAAACGAATGAGCAGTTCTTC.

J is TRBJ2-7 and V is TRBV27, with 7 bases that match TRBD1. CDR1 is MNHEY and CDR2 is SMNVEV in the germline V gene (reference sequence). V lost 5 bases to trimming and J lost 3 bases; unmatched junction nucleotides: 7. The CDR3 is 14 amino acids. CDR3 protein: CASSAGTDYYEQYF. The CDR3 DNA is TGTGCCAGCAGTGCCGGGACAGACTACTACGAGCAGTACTTC.

Note on this clonotype: Just one base apart from a much larger clone, this may be a read error. Because it lacks the conserved phenylalanine or tryptophan at the end, this CDR3 is likely a read error. The V call is TRBV19, the J call TRBJ2-7; 9 bases line up with TRBD1. Germline V gives CDR1 LNHDA, CDR2 SQIVND (reference sequence). The CDR3 extends over 13 amino acids. V gave up 8 bases and J gave up 1 base; unmatched junction bases: 3. Written as DNA, the CDR3 is TGTGCCAGTGGGACAGGGATGTCCTACGAGCAGTACATC. It encodes CASGTGMSYEQYI.

There are a few counts of this clonotype. J is TRBJ1-1 and V is TRBV4-3; the D gene is possibly TRBD1 (6 bases). There are 15 residues in the CDR3. Germline values: CDR1 LGHNA, CDR2 YSLEER. The V end was cut by 0 bases, the J end by 1 base, with 9 bases between. DNA of the CDR3: TGCGCCAGCAGCCAAGATCCAGGGGAGAACACTGAAGCTTTCTTT. This encodes CASSQDPGENTEAFF.

The chain joins TRBV29-1 to TRBJ2-1; D is ambiguous. Trimming removed 6 bases at V and 3 bases at J, with 9 bases between. The CDR3 consists of 12 residues. The germline gives CDR1 SQVTM, CDR2 ANQGSEA. The chain's CDR3 is CSVNSYYNEQFF. The CDR3 nucleotides read TGCAGCGTCAACAGTTACTACAATGAGCAGTTCTTC.